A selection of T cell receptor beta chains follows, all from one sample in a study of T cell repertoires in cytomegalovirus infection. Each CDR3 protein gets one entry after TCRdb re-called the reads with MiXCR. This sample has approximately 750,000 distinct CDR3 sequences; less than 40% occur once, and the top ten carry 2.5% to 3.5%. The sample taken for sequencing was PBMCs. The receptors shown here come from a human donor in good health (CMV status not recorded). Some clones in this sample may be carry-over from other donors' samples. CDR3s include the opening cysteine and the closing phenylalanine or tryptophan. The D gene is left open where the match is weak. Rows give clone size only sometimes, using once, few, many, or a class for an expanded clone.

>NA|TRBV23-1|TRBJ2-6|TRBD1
CASSRTGGASGANVLTF
TGCGCCAGCAGTCGTACAGGGGGTGCCTCTGGGGCCAACGTCCTGACTTTC
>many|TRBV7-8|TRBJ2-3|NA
CASSLASDTQYF
TGTGCCAGCAGCTTAGCATCAGATACGCAGTATTTT
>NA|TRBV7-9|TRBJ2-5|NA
CASSSPLVLTQYF
TGTGCCAGCAGCTCCCCGTTGGTTCTCACCCAGTACTTC
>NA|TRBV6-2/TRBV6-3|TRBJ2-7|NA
CASSYSDTYDQYF
TGTGCCAGCAGTTACTCGGACACCTACGATCAGTACTTC
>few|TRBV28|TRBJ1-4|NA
CASSFRRDDEKLFF
TGTGCCAGCAGTTTTAGGAGGGATGATGAAAAACTGTTTTTT
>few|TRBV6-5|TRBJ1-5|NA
CASSYSRKVNQPQHF
TGTGCCAGCAGTTACTCTCGAAAAGTCAATCAGCCCCAGCATTTT
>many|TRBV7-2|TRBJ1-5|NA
CASSLAGGQPQHF
TGTGCCAGCAGCTTAGCAGGGGGACAGCCCCAGCATTTT
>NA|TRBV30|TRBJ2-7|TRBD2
CAWRLHLAGRSYEQYF
TGTGCCTGGAGACTCCACCTAGCGGGGCGTTCCTACGAGCAGTACTTC
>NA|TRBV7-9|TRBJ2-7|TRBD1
CASTPLGDRGLKSSYEQYF
TGTGCCAGCACCCCCTTGGGGGACAGGGGGCTTAAGAGCTCCTACGAGCAGTACTTC
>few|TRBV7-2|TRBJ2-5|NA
CASSLGRSGGGETQYF
TGTGCCAGCAGCTTAGGAAGGTCGGGGGGCGGAGAGACCCAGTACTTC
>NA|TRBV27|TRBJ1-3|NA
CASSFIPTAGNTIYF
TGTGCCAGCAGTTTCATCCCGACGGCTGGAAACACCATATATTTT
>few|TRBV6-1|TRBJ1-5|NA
CASMAREGSNQPQHF
TGTGCCAGCATGGCCAGAGAGGGTAGCAATCAGCCCCAGCATTTT
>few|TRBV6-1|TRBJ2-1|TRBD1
CASSPGQGEVDEQFF
TGTGCCAGCAGTCCGGGACAGGGTGAGGTCGATGAGCAGTTCTTC
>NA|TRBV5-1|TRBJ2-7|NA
CASSPGLDKVYEQYF
TGCGCCAGCAGCCCGGGGTTGGACAAGGTCTACGAGCAGTACTTC
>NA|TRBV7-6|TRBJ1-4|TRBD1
CASSPRTGDEKLFF
TGTGCCAGCAGCCCAAGGACAGGGGATGAAAAACTGTTTTTT
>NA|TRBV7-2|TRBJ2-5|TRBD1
CASSLTSGGDRGQSKETQSF
TGTGCCAGCAGCTTAACTTCCGGGGGCGACAGGGGTCAATCTAAAGAGACCCAGTCCTTC
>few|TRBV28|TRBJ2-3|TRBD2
CASSLFASGTLSDTQYF
TGTGCCAGCAGTTTATTTGCTAGCGGGACATTGTCAGATACGCAGTATTTT
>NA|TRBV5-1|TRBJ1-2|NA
CASSFGHPVDGYTF
TGCGCCAGCAGTTTCGGACACCCGGTGGATGGCTACACCTTC
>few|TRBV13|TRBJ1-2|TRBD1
CASSLKTGGRGYTF
TGTGCCAGCAGCCTAAAGACAGGGGGACGTGGCTACACCTTC
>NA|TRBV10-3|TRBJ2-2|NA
CAISEGDTGELFF
TGTGCCATCAGTGAAGGGGACACCGGGGAGCTGTTTTTT
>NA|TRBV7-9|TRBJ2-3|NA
CASSLIATQYF
TGTGCCAGCAGCTTAATAGCTACGCAGTATTTT
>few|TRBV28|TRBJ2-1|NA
CASSGLAHSSYNEQFF
TGTGCCAGCAGTGGGCTAGCCCATAGCTCCTACAATGAGCAGTTCTTC
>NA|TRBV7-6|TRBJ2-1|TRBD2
CASSSLLAGYNEQFF
TGTGCCAGCAGTTCTCTACTAGCGGGGTACAATGAGCAGTTCTTC
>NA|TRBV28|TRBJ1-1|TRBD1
CASSLYGTGSEAFF
TGTGCCAGCAGTTTATATGGGACAGGGAGTGAAGCTTTCTTT